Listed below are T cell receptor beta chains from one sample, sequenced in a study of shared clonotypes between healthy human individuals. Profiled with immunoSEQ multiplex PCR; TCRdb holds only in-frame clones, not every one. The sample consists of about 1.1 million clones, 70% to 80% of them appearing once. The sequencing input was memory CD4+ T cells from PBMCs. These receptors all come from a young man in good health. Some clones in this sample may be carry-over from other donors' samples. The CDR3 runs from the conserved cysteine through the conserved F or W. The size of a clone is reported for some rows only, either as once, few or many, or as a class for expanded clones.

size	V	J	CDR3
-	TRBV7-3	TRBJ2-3	CASSFDSNTDTQYF
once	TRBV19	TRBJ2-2	CASSQTGRTTGELFF
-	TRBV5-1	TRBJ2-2	CASSLGVGSGTGELFF
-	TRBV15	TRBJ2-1	CATSRPRDSYNEQFF
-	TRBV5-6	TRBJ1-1	CASSWGVGEGSNTEAFF
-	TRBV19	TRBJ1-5	CASSIPGTGGQPQHF
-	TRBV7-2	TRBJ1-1	CASSQEAGAYTEAFF
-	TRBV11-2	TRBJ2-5	CASRLQETQYF
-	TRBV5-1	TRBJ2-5	CASRPYPRGVETQYF
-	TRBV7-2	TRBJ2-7	CASSPDRVFGEQYF
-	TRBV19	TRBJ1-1	CASSIDRTTEAFF
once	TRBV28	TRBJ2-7	CASNPPGLSYYEQYF
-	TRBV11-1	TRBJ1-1	CASREGQGSSEAFF
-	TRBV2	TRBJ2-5	CASENTRGVTQYF
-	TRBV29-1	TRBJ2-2	CSVSKDRGTTGELFF
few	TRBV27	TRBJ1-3	CASASGTLGNTIYF
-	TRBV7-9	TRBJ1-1	CASTLLRASEAFF
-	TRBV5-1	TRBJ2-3	CASQDLGGRADTQYF
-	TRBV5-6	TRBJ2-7	CASSLDVYSEQYF
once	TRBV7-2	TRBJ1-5	CASSFTRLYSNQPQHF
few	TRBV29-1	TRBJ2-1	CSSRGGRVYNEQFF
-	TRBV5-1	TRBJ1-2	CASSLASTQLWGYTF
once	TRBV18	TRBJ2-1	CASSPREREVGWQFF
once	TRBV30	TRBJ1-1	CAWSIDSSFEAFF
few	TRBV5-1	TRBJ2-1	CASSLGGGSYNEQFF
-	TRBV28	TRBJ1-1	CASSSPGQGPTEAFF
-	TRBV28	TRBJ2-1	CASSTPVLAGYNEQFF
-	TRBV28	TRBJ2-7	CASSLGVRSEQYF
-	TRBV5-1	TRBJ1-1	CASTPTGPMNTEAFF
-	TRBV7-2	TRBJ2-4	CASSPDRGQNIQYF
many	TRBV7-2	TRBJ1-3	CASSLDRHTIYF
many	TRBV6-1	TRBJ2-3	CASSVAGATDTQYF
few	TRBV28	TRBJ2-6	CASRGQGWANVLTF
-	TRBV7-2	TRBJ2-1	CASSFGGWNEQFF
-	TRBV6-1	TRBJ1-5	CASSVTVGNQPQHF
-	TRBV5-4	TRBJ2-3	CASSLGITRGNTDTQYF
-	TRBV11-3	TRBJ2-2	CASSSRHPGELFF
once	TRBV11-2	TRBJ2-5	CASSLDLGTQYF
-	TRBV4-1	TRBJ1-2	CASSQGLTGQGFGYTF
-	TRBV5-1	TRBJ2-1	CASSLDPGGNNEQFF
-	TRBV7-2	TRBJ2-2	CASSFSAGGNSGELFF
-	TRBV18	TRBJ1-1	CASSPPGPTNTEAFF